A single sample gave rise to the 16 T cell receptor beta chains below, sequenced in a study of T cell clonality in common variable immunodeficiency. Some clones are missing from TCRdb's copy, which holds only in-frame ones; the method was immunoSEQ multiplex PCR. The repertoire has around 40,000 clones, none seen only once; the ten largest take approximately 2%. Sequences were obtained from peripheral blood mononuclear cells. The receptors were gathered from a person between 18 and 75 years old in good health.

This clone was observed many times. The sequenced CDR3 bases are TGTGCCTGGGGTCTGGCAGGTCCCTTC. As protein: CAWGLAGPF. From start to end, the CDR3 is CAWGLAGPFYTF. This chain uses TRBV30 with TRBJ1-2; D call uncertain. The CDR3 end is not reached by the read, which stops 3 residues before it; the germline J gene fills it in. The V gene's germline CDR1 is GTSNPN and CDR2 SVGIG (reference sequence). CDR3 length equals 12 residues.

With respect to this clone: The read comes to an end 3 residues before the CDR3 does, leaving the germline J gene to fill in the end. This chain links TRBV18 with TRBJ1-2; D may be TRBD1 (5 bases). The CDR3 sequence is 15 residues long. Germline CDR1 and CDR2: KGHSH and LQKENI. Partial CDR3 DNA: TGTGCCAGCTCAACCGGGACTAGCGGAGGAGGGGAC. It translates to CASSTGTSGGGD. In full, the CDR3 is CASSTGTSGGGDYTF.

This clone was picked up many times. From the germline J gene comes the end of the CDR3, since the read stops 3 residues before it. The J gene is TRBJ1-2, the V gene TRBV7-9, with D possibly matching TRBD1 (5 bases). Trimming pared 5 bases from V and 6 bases from J, leaving 13 bases between. The CDR3 has 13 amino acids. Looked up from germline, CDR1 is SEHNR and CDR2 is FQNEAQ (reference sequence). The covered CDR3 bases are TGTGCCAGCAGCGCCCGACAGAGTGATGGC. This gives the protein CASSARQSDG. The complete CDR3 sequence is CASSARQSDGYTF.

This clone was detected ten times or more. The read terminates 3 residues before the CDR3 end, so the remaining end is supplied by the germline J gene. J is TRBJ1-1 and V is TRBV2, with no clear D. Trimming took 4 bases from V and 0 from J, leaving 9 bases between them. From germline, CDR1 is SNHLY and CDR2 FYNNEI. This CDR3 comprises 14 residues. The CDR3 bases that were read are TGTGCCAGCAGTGGTGGACTCATGAACACTGAA. Translated: CASSGGLMNTE. The complete CDR3 protein is CASSGGLMNTEAFF. Supplemented by reference TRBV2 and TRBJ1-1, the full variable domain reads EPEVTQTPSHQVTQMGQEVILRCVPISNHLYFYWYRQILGQKVEFLVSFYNNEISEKSEIFDDQFSVERPDGSNFTLKIRSTKLEDSAMYFCASSGGLMNTEAFFGQGTRLTVV.

This clone was found many times. The CDR3 extends 3 residues past the end of the read, so its final part is completed from the germline J gene. This rearrangement joins TRBV30 to TRBJ1-1, with D perhaps matching TRBD1 (6 bases). Germline V gene sequence: CDR1 GTSNPN, CDR2 SVGIG (reference sequence). The CDR3 is 16 amino acids. V was clipped by 0 bases and J by 0 bases, with 14 bases between them. The CDR3 here is CAWSVGGGGMNTEAFF. CDR3 bases read: TGTGCCTGGAGTGTGGGAGGAGGGGGAATGAACACTGAA. The entire variable domain, with the rest obtained from reference TRBV30 and TRBJ1-1, is as follows: SQTIHQWPATLVQPVGSPLSLECTVEGTSNPNLYWYRQAAGRGLQLLFYSVGIGQISSEVPQNLSASRPQDRQFILSSKKLLLSDSGFYLCAWSVGGGGMNTEAFFGQGTRLTVV.

Many counts were recorded for this clone. From the germline J gene comes the end of the CDR3, since the read stops 3 residues before it. The V call is TRBV6-2 or TRBV6-3, the J call TRBJ2-3, with D possibly being TRBD2 (6 bases). The germline CDR1 and CDR2 sequences are MNHEY and SVGEGT. This CDR3 contains 14 residues. Trimming removed 0 bases from V and 6 bases from J, with 10 bases in between. CDR3 DNA, as far as it was read: TGTGCCAGCAGTTACTCCGGGGGTCGGGATACG. Protein product: CASSYSGGRDT. The CDR3 reads in full as CASSYSGGRDTQYF.

Worth noting for this clone: Relative to the germline gene, one junction end is altered; a read error may explain this. The read halts 3 residues ahead of the CDR3 end, with the missing end drawn from the germline J gene. The identical CDR3 is also encoded by other nucleotide sequences in the sample. The chain recombines TRBV7-8 with TRBJ1-3, with a tentative D call TRBD1 (5 bases). Germline lookup yields CDR1 SGHVS and CDR2 FQNEAQ. The CDR3 consists of 14 residues. The part of the CDR3 DNA that was read is TGTGCCAGCAGCCTAGAGACAGTTAGAAACACA. Its protein is CASSLETVRNT. The whole CDR3 protein is CASSLETVRNTIYF.

This clone has ten or more counts. With the read ending 3 residues before the CDR3 end, the germline J gene is used to fill in that end. The chain is built from TRBV30 and TRBJ2-7, with 9 nucleotides matching TRBD1. The germline V gene encodes CDR1 GTSNPN and CDR2 SVGIG (reference sequence). CDR3 size: 15 residues. V shed 0 bases, J shed 4 bases, and the junction held 7 bases outside the gene matches. CDR3 DNA (partial): TGTGCCTGGAGTGTACCAGGGACAGGGCGGTACGAG. Amino acid sequence: CAWSVPGTGRYE. In full, the CDR3 is CAWSVPGTGRYEQYF.

This clone was seen repeatedly, ten times or more. The CDR3 is cut off 3 residues early in the read; its end comes from the germline J gene. The chain joins TRBV5-1 to TRBJ2-7; D gene ambiguous. Germline V lookup: CDR1 SGHRS, CDR2 YFSETQ. Trimming cost V 0 bases and J 2 bases, with 3 bases left between them. The CDR3 consists of 12 residues. The sequenced part of the CDR3 DNA is TGCGCCAGCAGCTTGGGCGCCTACGAG. Amino acid sequence: CASSLGAYE. In full, the CDR3 is CASSLGAYEQYF.

This clone was counted at least ten times. The read ends 3 residues early relative to the CDR3; the germline J gene fills the gap. The rearrangement uses TRBV18 and TRBJ1-3; TRBD1 agrees at 9 bases. Trimming took 4 bases from V and 0 from J; bases not matched to a gene: 7. Germline loops: CDR1 KGHSH, CDR2 LQKENI. The CDR3 covers 17 residues. The covered CDR3 bases are TGTGCCAGCTCACGGCCCAGGACAGGGGCCTCTGGAAACACC. Amino acid sequence: CASSRPRTGASGNT. The CDR3 reads in full as CASSRPRTGASGNTIYF.

This clone occurred many times. The read ends 3 residues shy of where the CDR3 ends; the end is completed using the germline J gene. The chain has TRBV19 and TRBJ2-7; D ambiguous. V was pared by 1 base and J by 0 bases, with 10 bases between. The CDR3 totals 15 residues. Germline-derived CDR1 and CDR2 are LNHDA and SQIVND (reference sequence). CDR3 loop: CASSIGYGSSYEQYF. Incomplete CDR3 DNA: TGTGCCAGTAGTATAGGGTACGGTAGCTCCTACGAG.

Many counts were recorded for this clone. The CDR3 goes on 3 residues after the read ends, and that part is filled in from the germline J gene. The chain employs TRBV7-3 and TRBJ2-3, with D possibly matching TRBD1 (5 bases). The germline V gene encodes CDR1 SGHTA and CDR2 FQGTGA. The CDR3 has 15 amino acids. CDR3 sequence: CASSRGPSPQETQYF. The covered CDR3 bases are TGTGCCAGCAGTAGGGGCCCTTCCCCCCAAGAGACG. Filled out from reference TRBV7-3 and TRBJ2-3, the complete variable domain reads GAGVSQTPSNKVTEKGKYVELRCDPISGHTALYWYRQSLGQGPEFLIYFQGTGAADDSGLPNDRFFAVRPEGSVSTLKIQRTERGDSAVYLCASSRGPSPQETQYFGPGTRLTVL.

This clone was observed at least ten times. This chain's CDR3 is CASSDSSGTQETQYF. The DNA read from the CDR3 is TGCGCCAGCAGCGATTCGAGCGGAACCCAAGAGACC. The chain has TRBV5-1 and TRBJ2-5; tentative D call: TRBD2 (5 bases). Coverage ceases 3 residues before the CDR3 finishes, and the germline J gene fills in the end. The CDR3 covers 15 residues. The germline V gene has CDR1 SGHRS and CDR2 YFSETQ. V dropped 4 bases and J dropped 1 base, with 14 bases sitting between them.

Ten or more counts support this clone. Read coverage stops 3 residues before the CDR3 terminus; the germline J gene supplies the remainder. This chain links TRBV5-6 with TRBJ1-1; 9 positions match TRBD1. CDR1 is SGHDT, CDR2 YYEEEE, per germline. The J segment lost 6 bases and the V segment lost 4 bases, leaving 7 bases of the junction unmatched. The CDR3 runs to 14 residues. The CDR3 reads CASSPGQGRSEAFF. The CDR3 bases that were read are TGTGCCAGCAGCCCCGGACAGGGGAGGTCTGAA.

In its sample, this clone was seen many times. Read data end 3 residues before the CDR3 end; the end is taken from the germline J gene. This rearrangement joins TRBV5-5 to TRBJ1-1; D not certain. CDR3 length: 12 residues. Germline V lookup: CDR1 SGHKS, CDR2 YYEKEE (reference sequence). V lost 4 bases and J lost 4, with 8 bases in between. Incomplete CDR3 DNA: TGTGCCAGCAGCCTACTAGCCACTGAA. The encoded protein is CASSLLATE. The entire CDR3 protein reads CASSLLATEAFF.

A remark on this clone: The CDR3 extends 3 residues past the end of the read, so its final part is completed from the germline J gene. The chain recombines TRBV7-9 with TRBJ1-2, with D uncertain. CDR1 and CDR2 (germline): SEHNR, FQNEAQ (reference sequence). V was cut by 5 bases and J by 4 bases, with 11 bases left in between. CDR3 size: 13 residues. CDR3 loop: CASSLAGPYGYTF. The part of the CDR3 DNA that was read is TGTGCCAGCAGCCTGGCGGGCCCCTATGGC.